A selection of T cell receptor beta chains follows, all from one sample in a study of cytomegalovirus exposure and HLA in healthy donors. TCRdb keeps only in-frame clones here, not all; method: immunoSEQ multiplex PCR. This sample has about 69,000 clones, with about 74% found just once. Specimen: PBMCs. These receptors originate from a woman aged 55-69 years in good health and CMV-seropositive. CDR3s include the opening cysteine and the closing phenylalanine or tryptophan. A D gene is named only where the DNA matches it firmly. The size entry is marked missing in some rows and otherwise reads once, few, many or a size class.

j_call d_call clone_size v_call cdr3_aa cdr3_nt
TRBJ2-1 - few TRBV2 CASKWSSYNEQFF TGTGCCAGCAAGTGGAGCTCCTACAATGAGCAGTTCTTC
TRBJ2-1 - few TRBV5-1 CASSSGQVSYNEQFF TGCGCCAGCAGCTCTGGGCAGGTCTCCTACAATGAGCAGTTCTTC
TRBJ2-3 TRBD2 - TRBV5-1 CASSRIAGESTDTQYF TGCGCCAGCAGCCGTATAGCGGGGGAGAGCACAGATACGCAGTATTTT
TRBJ2-7 - few TRBV11-2 CASSLVPGLRSYEQYF TGTGCCAGCAGCTTAGTTCCGGGACTTCGCTCCTACGAGCAGTACTTC
TRBJ2-7 - - TRBV28 CASSRGGYEQYF TGTGCCAGCAGTAGGGGGGGCTACGAGCAGTACTTC
TRBJ2-2 - - TRBV5-1 CASRPPSSNTGELFF TGCGCCAGCAGACCCCCAAGCTCGAACACCGGGGAGCTGTTTTTT
TRBJ2-1 TRBD2 many TRBV4-1 CASSRLAGAYGEQFF TGCGCCAGCAGCCGTTTAGCGGGAGCGTATGGTGAGCAGTTCTTC
TRBJ2-1 - - TRBV7-2 CASSPERLYNEQFF TGTGCCAGCAGCCCTGAGCGGCTGTACAATGAGCAGTTCTTC
TRBJ1-6 TRBD1 - TRBV5-4 CASSLQGANSPLHF TGTGCCAGCAGCTTACAGGGGGCCAATTCACCCCTCCACTTT
TRBJ2-5 - - TRBV6-7 CANASHGEETQYF TGTGCCAACGCTTCCCACGGAGAAGAGACCCAGTACTTC
TRBJ2-7 TRBD1 - TRBV2 CASRDRGDSYEQYF TGTGCCAGTCGGGACAGGGGGGACTCCTACGAGCAGTACTTC
TRBJ2-7 TRBD1 - TRBV27 CASSFRDSYEQYF TGTGCCAGCAGTTTCCGGGACAGCTACGAGCAGTACTTC
TRBJ2-7 - - TRBV5-1 CASSLGVGGPYEQYF TGCGCCAGCAGCTTGGGCGTAGGGGGTCCCTACGAGCAGTACTTC
TRBJ1-3 - - TRBV9 CASSVGATNSGNTIYF TGTGCCAGCAGCGTAGGGGCTACAAACTCTGGAAACACCATATATTTT
TRBJ2-1 TRBD2 - TRBV6-5 CASSSSAGFRNEQFF TGTGCCAGCAGTTCCTCAGCGGGGTTTAGGAATGAGCAGTTCTTC
TRBJ1-5 - - TRBV30 CAWSGTGNQPQHF TGTGCCTGGAGTGGGACAGGCAATCAGCCCCAGCATTTT
TRBJ2-3 - - TRBV5-1 CASSPQVASSTDTQYF TGCGCCAGCAGCCCACAAGTCGCTTCTAGCACAGATACGCAGTATTTT
TRBJ1-1 - - TRBV7-3 CASSLTRGTEAFF TGTGCCAGCAGCTTAACGCGGGGGACTGAAGCTTTCTTT
TRBJ1-1 - few TRBV6-1 CASSATDIDTEAFF TGTGCCAGCAGTGCCACGGACATCGACACTGAAGCTTTCTTT
TRBJ2-5 TRBD2 - TRBV7-2 CASSFGLAGETQYF TGTGCCAGCAGTTTCGGACTAGCGGGTGAGACCCAGTACTTC
TRBJ1-4 TRBD1 - TRBV9 CASSGQGARDEKLFF TGTGCCAGCAGCGGTCAGGGGGCGCGCGATGAAAAACTGTTTTTT
TRBJ1-5 - - TRBV7-8 CASSFDSGDLSNQPQHF TGTGCCAGCAGCTTTGACTCAGGGGACCTTAGCAATCAGCCCCAGCATTTT
TRBJ1-1 TRBD1 - TRBV5-1 CASSPQGQGPNTEAFF TGCGCCAGCAGCCCCCAGGGACAGGGGCCAAACACTGAAGCTTTCTTT
TRBJ2-3 - - TRBV6-1 CASREGGLNTDTQYF TGTGCCAGCAGAGAAGGAGGGCTTAACACAGATACGCAGTATTTT
TRBJ2-2 - once TRBV6-6 CASRHTGSTGELFF TGTGCCAGCAGACACACAGGGAGCACCGGGGAGCTGTTTTTT
TRBJ1-2 - - TRBV20-1 CSASEGVSYTF TGCAGTGCTAGCGAGGGCGTAAGCTACACCTTC
TRBJ1-1 TRBD1 - TRBV7-9 CASSLSGGGQGAEAFF TGTGCCAGCAGCTTAAGCGGGGGGGGACAGGGGGCTGAAGCTTTCTTT
TRBJ2-3 - once TRBV7-6 CASSLATRAGNTDTQYF TGTGCCAGCAGCTTAGCGACCAGGGCGGGGAACACAGATACGCAGTATTTT
TRBJ1-2 TRBD1 - TRBV5-1 CASSTGTANYGYTF TGCGCCAGCAGCACCGGGACAGCTAACTATGGCTACACCTTC
TRBJ2-5 TRBD1 - TRBV29-1 CSVGETGVSGEQYF TGCAGCGTTGGTGAGACAGGGGTATCGGGAGAGCAGTACTTC
TRBJ2-7 - few TRBV11-2 CASSPINRQGGYEQYF TGTGCCAGCAGCCCAATTAATAGGCAGGGTGGCTACGAGCAGTACTTC
TRBJ2-3 - - TRBV4-1 CASSQDTTTDTQYF TGCGCCAGCAGCCAGGACACCACCACAGATACGCAGTATTTT
TRBJ1-2 - - TRBV30 CAWNGEGGYTF TGTGCCTGGAACGGGGAAGGTGGCTACACCTTC
TRBJ2-2 - - TRBV30 CAWSGRVNTGELFF TGTGCCTGGAGCGGCAGGGTGAACACCGGGGAGCTGTTTTTT
TRBJ2-1 TRBD1 - TRBV6-1 CASSTRDRVGNEQFF TGTGCCAGCAGTACCCGGGACAGGGTGGGCAATGAGCAGTTCTTC
TRBJ1-2 - - TRBV7-6 CASSQTNYGYTF TGTGCCAGCAGCCAGACAAACTATGGCTACACCTTC
TRBJ1-3 - once TRBV4-1 CASSQDRVRGNTIYF TGCGCCAGCAGCCAAGACAGGGTCAGAGGAAACACCATATATTTT
TRBJ1-1 TRBD1 - TRBV10-2 CASSDSPGQGLGTEAFF TGCGCCAGCAGTGACTCACCGGGACAGGGGTTGGGCACTGAAGCTTTCTTT
TRBJ1-5 - - TRBV15 CATTRTGSEQPQHF TGTGCCACCACCCGAACGGGGAGTGAGCAGCCCCAGCATTTT
TRBJ2-1 - - TRBV5-1 CASISDSSYNEQFF TGCGCCAGCATCTCAGACAGCTCCTACAATGAGCAGTTCTTC
TRBJ2-1 TRBD2 - TRBV15 CATSREGLNEQFF TGTGCCACCAGCAGAGAGGGACTAAATGAGCAGTTCTTC
TRBJ2-3 TRBD2 - TRBV5-6 CASSRAGGLKTSTDTQYF TGTGCCAGCAGCCGCGCGGGGGGGCTCAAGACTAGCACAGATACGCAGTATTTT
TRBJ2-7 TRBD2 - TRBV11-3 CASSFIAGEGEQYF TGTGCCAGCAGCTTTATAGCGGGAGAGGGCGAGCAGTACTTC
TRBJ1-2 TRBD1 - TRBV6-5 CASSYTGVGYGYTF TGTGCCAGCAGTTATACAGGGGTGGGCTATGGCTACACCTTC
TRBJ2-1 - - TRBV29-1 CSVPEGGAYNEQFF TGCAGCGTACCGGAGGGTGGGGCCTACAATGAGCAGTTCTTC
TRBJ1-2 - - TRBV11-3 CASSSEGRNYGYTF TGTGCCAGCAGCTCAGAGGGGCGCAATTATGGCTACACCTTC
TRBJ1-2 TRBD1 - TRBV28 CASSRTTGVINYGYTF TGTGCCAGCAGTCGCACGACAGGGGTGATTAACTATGGCTACACCTTC
TRBJ2-7 - - TRBV6-5 CASSYSADPWNEQYF TGTGCCAGCAGTTACTCTGCGGATCCCTGGAACGAGCAGTACTTC
TRBJ1-3 - - TRBV5-1 CASSLAQGGNTIYF TGCGCCAGCAGCTTGGCACAGGGAGGGAACACCATATATTTT
TRBJ2-7 TRBD1 - TRBV27 CASSGTDSYEQYF TGTGCCAGCAGTGGGACAGACTCCTACGAGCAGTACTTC
TRBJ2-2 TRBD1 once TRBV4-1 CASSQQQGWAGELFF TGCGCCAGCAGCCAGCAACAGGGGTGGGCCGGGGAGCTGTTTTTT
TRBJ2-2 TRBD1 once TRBV9 CASSPTGANTGELFF TGTGCCAGCAGCCCAACAGGGGCTAACACCGGGGAGCTGTTTTTT
TRBJ1-2 - - TRBV6-1 CASRDRPKANYGYTF TGTGCCAGCAGAGACAGACCAAAAGCTAACTATGGCTACACCTTC
TRBJ2-2 - - TRBV28 CASSPGAGELFF TGTGCCAGCAGTCCCGGGGCCGGGGAGCTGTTTTTT
TRBJ2-1 TRBD2 few TRBV10-3 CAISESTSGSYEQFF TGTGCCATCAGTGAGTCGACTAGCGGGAGTTATGAGCAGTTCTTC
TRBJ1-1 TRBD1 few TRBV27 CASSLTGNMNTEAFF TGTGCCAGCAGCTTGACAGGGAACATGAACACTGAAGCTTTCTTT
TRBJ2-1 TRBD2 once TRBV27 CASSLLRGSSYNEQFF TGTGCCAGCAGTTTATTGCGGGGGAGCTCCTACAATGAGCAGTTCTTC
TRBJ1-2 - - TRBV10-3 CAISVTAARDGYTF TGTGCCATCAGTGTGACAGCAGCCAGAGATGGCTACACCTTC
TRBJ1-1 TRBD1 - TRBV7-3 CASSSDRENTEAFF TGTGCCAGCAGCTCCGACAGGGAAAACACTGAAGCTTTCTTT